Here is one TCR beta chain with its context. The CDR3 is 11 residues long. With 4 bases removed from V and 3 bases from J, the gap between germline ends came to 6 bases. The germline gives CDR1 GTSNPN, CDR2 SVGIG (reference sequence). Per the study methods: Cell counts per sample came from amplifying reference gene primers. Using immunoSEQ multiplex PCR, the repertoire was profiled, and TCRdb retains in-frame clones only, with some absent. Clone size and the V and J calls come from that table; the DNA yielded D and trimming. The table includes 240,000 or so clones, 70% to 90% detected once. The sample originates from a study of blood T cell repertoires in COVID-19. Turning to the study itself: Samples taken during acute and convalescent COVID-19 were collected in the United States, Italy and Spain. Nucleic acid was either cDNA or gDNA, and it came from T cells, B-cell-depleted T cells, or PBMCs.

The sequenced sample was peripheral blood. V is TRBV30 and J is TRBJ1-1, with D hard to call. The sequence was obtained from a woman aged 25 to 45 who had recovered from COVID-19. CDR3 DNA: TGTGCCTGGAAAATCTACACTGAAGCTTTCTTT. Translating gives CAWKIYTEAFF.